Following are 9 T cell receptor beta chains from one sample sequenced in a study of blood T cells in healthy people across ages. A second PCR of about 6 to 11 cycles used a sample-barcoded 5' primer and a J-beta primer mix. TCRdb passed the 5' RACE reads through MiXCR, listing each CDR3 protein once. Among around 800,000 distinct CDR3 sequences listed, about 55% were seen once. The material sequenced was blood. The receptors originated from a man older than 75 in good health.

V gene TRBV27 combines with J gene TRBJ2-7, with 7 bases that match TRBD1. Germline V gene sequence: CDR1 MNHEY, CDR2 SMNVEV (reference sequence). V shed 8 bases, J shed 5 bases, and the junction held 9 bases outside the gene matches. The CDR3 consists of 13 residues. Here the CDR3 reads CASGVQGSNEQYF. The CDR3 bases are TGTGCCAGCGGAGTACAGGGGTCCAACGAGCAGTACTTC.

This clonotype came up a few times. This chain joins TRBV20-1 and TRBJ2-1, with TRBD2 identical over 11 bases. Trimming removed 0 bases from V and 9 bases from J; junction bases left unmatched: 7. Germline V gene sequence: CDR1 DFQATT, CDR2 SNEGSKA (reference sequence). This CDR3 spans 15 amino acids. The CDR3: CSARDPTSGSPEQFF. The CDR3 nucleotides read TGCAGTGCTAGAGATCCTACTAGCGGGAGCCCTGAGCAGTTCTTC.

This clonotype was counted between two and nine times. The rearrangement uses TRBV5-5 and TRBJ2-5, with D possibly TRBD2 on 5 matching bases. The germline V gene encodes CDR1 SGHKS and CDR2 YYEKEE (reference sequence). Between the trimmed V and J ends, which lost 1 base and 5 bases, there was a span of 9 bases. The CDR3 length is 13 residues. CDR3 sequence (DNA): TGTGCCAGCAGCTTGCTAGCCAGCGAGACCCAGTACTTC. This encodes CASSLLASETQYF.

Regarding this clonotype: A read error may explain this, as a much larger clone is one base away. The gene calls are TRBV12-3 or TRBV12-4 and TRBJ2-7; D gene unclear. The CDR3 has 12 amino acids. The V gene lost 3 bases and the J gene lost 7 bases, with 10 bases spanning the gap. CDR3 sequence: CASSLALDEQYF. CDR3 nucleotides: TGTGCCAGCAGTTTGGCCCTGGATGAGCAGTACTTC.

This clonotype was counted at least ten times. The rearrangement links TRBV12-3 or TRBV12-4 to TRBJ2-7, with D possibly matching TRBD2 (6 bases). V was shortened by 4 bases and J by 6 bases, with 7 bases between the two germline ends. This CDR3 is built from 11 residues. The CDR3 is CASSSGGEQYF. CDR3 in DNA: TGTGCCAGCAGTTCCGGGGGCGAGCAGTACTTC.

This clonotype was counted a single time. The chain couples TRBV7-2 to TRBJ2-1; no clear D. Germline CDR1 and CDR2: SGHTA and FQGNSA. The CDR3 is made up of 14 amino acids. Trimming removed 5 bases from V and 3 bases from J, with 11 bases in between. Here the CDR3 DNA reads TGTGCCAGCAGCCCCCACACAGACTACAATGAGCAGTTCTTC. Translation gives CASSPHTDYNEQFF.

Only a few counts were recorded for this clonotype. V usage is TRBV20-1 and J usage is TRBJ2-6, with D perhaps matching TRBD1 (5 bases). The V end lost 6 bases, the J end lost 6 bases, and 9 bases lay between the germline ends. CDR3 size: 12 residues. Germline V gives CDR1 DFQATT, CDR2 SNEGSKA (reference sequence). CDR3 coding DNA: TGCAGTGCCCAAGGGGAGGCCAACGTCCTGACTTTC. This sequence encodes CSAQGEANVLTF.

CDR3 nucleotide sequence: TGTGCCAGCAGTGAATGGGGGGAGGGGGTAAACGAGCAGTACTTC. This codes for CASSEWGEGVNEQYF. This chain links TRBV2 with TRBJ2-5; tentatively, D is TRBD2 (7 bases). Gene TRBJ2-7 matches the end of the DNA better, so the J call may be wrong. CDR3 length: 15 amino acids. The germline CDR1 and CDR2 sequences are SNHLY and FYNNEI.

Written as DNA, the CDR3 is TGTGCCATCAGTGGAGGAGGACCAAACAATGAGCAGTTCTTC. Amino acids: CAISGGGPNNEQFF. This chain uses TRBV10-3 with TRBJ2-1, with D possibly matching TRBD2 (5 bases). The CDR3 totals 14 residues. Trimming cost V 4 bases and J 5 bases, with 12 bases left between them. CDR1 ENHRY and CDR2 SYGVKD come from the germline V gene.